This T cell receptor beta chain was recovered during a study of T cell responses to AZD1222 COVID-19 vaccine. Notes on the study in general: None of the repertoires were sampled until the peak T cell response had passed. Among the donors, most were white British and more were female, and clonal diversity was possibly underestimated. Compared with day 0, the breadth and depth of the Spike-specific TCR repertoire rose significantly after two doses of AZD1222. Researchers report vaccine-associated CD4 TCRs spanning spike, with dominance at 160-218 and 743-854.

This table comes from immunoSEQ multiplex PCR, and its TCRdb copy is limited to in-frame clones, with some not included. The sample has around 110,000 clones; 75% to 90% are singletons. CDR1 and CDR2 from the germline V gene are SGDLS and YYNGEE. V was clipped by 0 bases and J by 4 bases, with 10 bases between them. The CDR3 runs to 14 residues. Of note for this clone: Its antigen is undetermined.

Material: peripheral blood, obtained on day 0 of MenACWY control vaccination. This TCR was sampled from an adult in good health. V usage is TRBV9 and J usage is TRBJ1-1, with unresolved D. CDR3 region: CASSVGVVGTEAFF. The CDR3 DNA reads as TGTGCCAGCAGCGTAGGGGTGGTGGGCACTGAAGCTTTCTTT.